This T cell receptor beta chain was profiled in a study of blood T cell repertoires in COVID-19. Study-level information: Acute and convalescent COVID-19 specimens originated in the United States, Italy and Spain.

Participant age was roughly 18 to 90 years, and participants resided in about two dozen US areas. Recovery meant two consecutive negative NP/OP PCR tests, professional clearance, or resolved symptoms. Assay: immunoSEQ multiplex PCR; the TCRdb copy retains only in-frame clones and omits some. The table shows fewer than 400,000 clones, with 85% to 90% occurring only once. Trimming shortened V by 2 bases and J by 4 bases, and 14 bases separated the two germline ends. The CDR3 has 15 residues. CDR1 is LNHDA and CDR2 is SQIVND in the germline V gene (reference sequence). The origin of this receptor is a young man who had recovered from COVID-19. Input material: PBMCs or T cells enriched from blood (not recorded which). The V and J genes are TRBV19 and TRBJ1-1, with no clear D. CDR3 sequence: CASSIYTVVGTEAFF. The CDR3 region has the DNA TGTGCCAGTAGTATATACACAGTCGTGGGCACTGAAGCTTTCTTT.